This entry describes one T cell receptor beta chain. Per the original data handling: Estimation of nucleated cell counts relied on the amplification of reference gene primers. The method was immunoSEQ multiplex PCR; TCRdb's version includes in-frame clones alone and lacks a portion of them. The DNA gave D and trimming, while V, J and clone size come from that table. Of about 300,000 clones listed, 85% are singletons. Germline V gene lookup returns CDR1 SNHLY and CDR2 FYNNEI. This CDR3 has 15 amino acids. V shed 7 bases, J shed 6 bases, and the junction held 11 bases outside the gene matches. The data derive from a study of blood T cell repertoires in COVID-19. Study-level information: Some COVID-19 samples were acute and others convalescent; all came from the United States, Italy and Spain. T cells, B-cell-depleted T cells, or PBMCs supplied cDNA or gDNA.

The origin of this receptor is a human donor in a cohort sampled during active COVID-19. What was sequenced was peripheral blood. The rearrangement uses TRBV2 and TRBJ1-5; 8 positions match TRBD1. Here the CDR3 DNA reads TGTGCCAGCACCAGGTCACAGGGGGACACTCAGCCCCAGCATTTT. As protein: CASTRSQGDTQPQHF.